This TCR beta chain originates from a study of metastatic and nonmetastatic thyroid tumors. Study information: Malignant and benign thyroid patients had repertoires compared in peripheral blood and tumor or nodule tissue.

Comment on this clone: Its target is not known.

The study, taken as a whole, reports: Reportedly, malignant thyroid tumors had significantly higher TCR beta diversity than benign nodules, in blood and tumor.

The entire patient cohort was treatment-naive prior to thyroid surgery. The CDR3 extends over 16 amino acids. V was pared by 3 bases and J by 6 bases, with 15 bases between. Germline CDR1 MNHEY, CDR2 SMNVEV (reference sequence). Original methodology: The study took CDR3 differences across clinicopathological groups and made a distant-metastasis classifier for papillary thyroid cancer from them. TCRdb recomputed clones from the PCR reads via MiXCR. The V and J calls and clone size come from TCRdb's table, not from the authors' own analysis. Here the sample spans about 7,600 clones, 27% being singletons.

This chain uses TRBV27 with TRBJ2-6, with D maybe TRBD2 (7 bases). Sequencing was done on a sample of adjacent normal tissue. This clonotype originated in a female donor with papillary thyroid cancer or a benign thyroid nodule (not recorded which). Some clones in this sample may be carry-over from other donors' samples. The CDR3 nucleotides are TGTGCCAGCAGTTTGCGGGGGCTCGCAGTGGCCAACGTCCTGACTTTC. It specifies CASSLRGLAVANVLTF.